The following is a T cell receptor beta chain sequence with its context. Assay used: immunoSEQ multiplex PCR; TCRdb lists only in-frame clones, some missing. The table has fewer than 300,000 clones, about 85% seen once. This sample was taken from a study of blood T cell repertoires in COVID-19. Study details: T cells, B-cell-depleted T cells, or PBMCs supplied cDNA or gDNA.

This CDR3 has 15 residues. The germline gives CDR1 LNHDA, CDR2 SQIVND (reference sequence). The V gene lost 2 bases and the J gene lost 8 bases, with 16 bases spanning the gap. Cohort placement rested on clinical history that participants reported themselves. The source material was PBMCs or T cells enriched from blood (not recorded which). The clonotype was recovered from a woman between 45 and 60 years old who had recovered from COVID-19. The rearrangement joins TRBV19 to TRBJ2-1; maybe TRBD2 (6 bases). CDR3 sequence (DNA): TGTGCCAGTAGTATATCGGGGGATCAAGGGCATGAGCAGTTCTTC. Amino acid sequence: CASSISGDQGHEQFF. The full variable domain, its missing parts supplied by reference TRBV19 and TRBJ2-1, is DGGITQSPKYLFRKEGQNVTLSCEQNLNHDAMYWYRQDPGQGLRLIYYSQIVNDFQKGDIAEGYSVSREKKESFPLTVTSAQKNPTAFYLCASSISGDQGHEQFFGPGTRLTVL.